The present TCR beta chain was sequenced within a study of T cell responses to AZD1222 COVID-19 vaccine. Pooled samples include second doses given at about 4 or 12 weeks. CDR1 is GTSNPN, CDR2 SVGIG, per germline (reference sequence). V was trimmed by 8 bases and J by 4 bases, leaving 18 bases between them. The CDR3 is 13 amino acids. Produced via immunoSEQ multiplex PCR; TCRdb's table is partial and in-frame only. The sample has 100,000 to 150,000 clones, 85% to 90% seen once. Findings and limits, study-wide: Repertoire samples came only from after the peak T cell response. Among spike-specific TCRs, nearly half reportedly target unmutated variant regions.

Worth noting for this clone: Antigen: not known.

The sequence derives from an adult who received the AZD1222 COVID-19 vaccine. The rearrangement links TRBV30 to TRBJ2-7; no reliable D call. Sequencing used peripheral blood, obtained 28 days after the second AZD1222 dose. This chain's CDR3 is CAIDGSQPYEQYF. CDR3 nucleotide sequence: TGTGCCATAGACGGTTCCCAACCTTACGAGCAGTACTTC.